Below, 10 T cell receptor beta chains from the same sample are listed, as sequenced in a study of siplizumab effects on memory and regulatory T cells. Using immunoSEQ multiplex PCR, the repertoire was profiled, and TCRdb retains in-frame clones only, with some absent. The profile shows more than 85,000 clones, roughly nine tenths of them singletons. The source material was Tregs sorted from blood. These receptors came from a human donor in good health.

This clone was observed a single time. In DNA form, the CDR3 reads TGTGCCAGCTCACCACTCCCCGGCGGATTCGTAAACACCGGGGAGCTGTTTTTT. It is translated as CASSPLPGGFVNTGELFF. This chain joins TRBV18 and TRBJ2-2; D not certain. Germline V gene data show CDR1 as KGHSH and CDR2 as LQKENI. V lost 1 base to trimming and J lost 2 bases, with 17 bases between them. The CDR3 contains 18 residues.

V and J are TRBV27 and TRBJ2-7; D call uncertain. There are 13 residues in the CDR3. The V end was cut by 6 bases, the J end by 9 bases, with 18 bases between. Looked up from germline, CDR1 is MNHEY and CDR2 is SMNVEV (reference sequence). CDR3 bases: TGTGCCAGCAGCTTTAACTTGGGCAAGGGGCAGTACTTC. Translation gives CASSFNLGKGQYF.

V usage is TRBV27 and J usage is TRBJ1-5; 8 nucleotides agree with TRBD1. The CDR3 has 15 residues. Losses at the gene ends were 5 bases for V and 6 bases for J; bases not matched to a gene: 9. The germline gives CDR1 MNHEY, CDR2 SMNVEV (reference sequence). The CDR3 loop reads CASSLTGGTGQPQHF. In DNA, the CDR3 is TGTGCCAGCAGTCTAACAGGGGGGACTGGTCAGCCCCAGCATTTT.

This chain connects TRBV21-1 to TRBJ2-3; TRBD2, the table's D call, was not compared with the DNA. TRBV21-1 is listed as a pseudogene. The CDR3 is made up of 15 amino acids. The DNA for the CDR3 is TGTGCCAGCAGCTTGGCGAGCGGGATTTCAGATACGCAGTATTTT. It codes for CASSLASGISDTQYF.

The chain uses TRBV28 and TRBJ2-4, with D perhaps matching TRBD2 (5 bases). V was shortened by 3 bases and J by 5 bases, with 17 bases between the two germline ends. CDR3 size: 16 residues. The V gene's germline CDR1 is MDHEN and CDR2 SYDVKM. DNA of the CDR3: TGTGCCAGCAGTTTTCATTCGGGGTTGGTCCAAAACATTCAGTACTTC. Protein: CASSFHSGLVQNIQYF.

The chain joins TRBV2 to TRBJ2-7, with 9 positions matching TRBD2. CDR1 and CDR2 from the germline V gene are SNHLY and FYNNEI. The CDR3 is 13 residues long. V lost 7 bases and J lost 7; bases outside the gene matches: 8. CDR3: CASNAGGPEEQYF. The CDR3 DNA reads TGTGCCAGCAATGCGGGAGGGCCAGAAGAGCAGTACTTC.

This chain connects TRBV11-2 to TRBJ1-3; D call uncertain. CDR1 is SGHAT, CDR2 FQNNGV, per germline. This CDR3 is 15 amino acids long. V was pared by 5 bases and J by 0 bases, with 11 bases between. The CDR3 sequence: CASSKSQISGNTIYF. CDR3 DNA: TGTGCCAGCAGCAAAAGTCAAATCTCTGGAAACACCATATATTTT.

The V call is TRBV28, the J call TRBJ2-7; TRBD2 matches 16 bases. Germline CDR1 reads MDHEN; CDR2 reads SYDVKM. Unmatched junction bases numbered 10, after V lost 6 bases and J lost 2 bases. The CDR3 totals 18 residues. This CDR3 reads CASSPPGLAGGSTYEQYF. The DNA for the CDR3 is TGTGCCAGCAGCCCGCCGGGACTAGCGGGAGGGAGCACCTACGAGCAGTACTTC.

This clone was seen once. The chain carries TRBV12-5 and TRBJ2-7; 7 bases align to TRBD1. Trimming cost V 7 bases and J 2 bases; bases outside gene matches: 5. The CDR3 covers 13 residues. Germline CDR1 reads LGHNT; CDR2 reads FRNRAP. The CDR3 reads CASVQGPAYEQYF. For the CDR3, the DNA is TGTGCTAGTGTACAGGGGCCGGCCTACGAGCAGTACTTC.

The genes are TRBV6-1 and TRBJ2-4; either TRBD1 or TRBD2 may supply D (5 bases each). Germline CDR1 is MNHNS and CDR2 is SASEGT. The CDR3 contains 16 residues. V was shortened by 2 bases and J by 1 base, with 12 bases between the two germline ends. CDR3 amino acids: CASSESFGTAKNIQYF. The DNA for the CDR3 is TGTGCCAGCAGTGAATCTTTCGGGACGGCCAAAAACATTCAGTACTTC.